This is a list of T cell receptor beta chains from one sample in a study of cytomegalovirus exposure and HLA in healthy donors. Only in-frame clones appear in the TCRdb table, and some are missing; sequencing was by immunoSEQ multiplex PCR. The table includes about 95,000 clones, 81% detected once. Sequencing was done on a sample of PBMCs. These receptors were collected from a woman aged 70-85 years in good health and CMV-seropositive. CDR3s include the opening cysteine and the closing phenylalanine or tryptophan. The D gene is left open where the match is weak. Clone size is given for some rows only: seen once, a few or many times, or a class if the clone is expanded.

v_gene	d_gene	abundance	j_gene	CDR3nt	CDR3aa
TRBV19	-	-	TRBJ2-7	TGTGCCAGTAGTACCTTGACAGGCAGGAGCTCCTACGAGCAGTACTTC	CASSTLTGRSSYEQYF
TRBV6-6	-	-	TRBJ2-1	TGTGCCAGCAGAAGACTCCTACTGCCTGAGCAGTTCTTC	CASRRLLLPEQFF
TRBV7-4	TRBD1	-	TRBJ1-4	TGTGCCAGCAGCTTAGCCGGGACAGGGGCGGCAACTAATGAAAAACTGTTTTTT	CASSLAGTGAATNEKLFF
TRBV7-3	TRBD2	-	TRBJ2-1	TGTGCCAGCAGTTTTACTAGCGGGAGGGTTCAGGAGCAGTTCTTC	CASSFTSGRVQEQFF
TRBV11-2	-	few	TRBJ1-2	TGTGCCAGCAGCCCACCCGGACAGTACTATGGCTACACCTTC	CASSPPGQYYGYTF
TRBV4-1	TRBD1	-	TRBJ1-4	TGCGCCAGCAGCCAAGACGGACAGGGGAAGCGAAAACTGTTTTTT	CASSQDGQGKRKLFF
TRBV9	TRBD1	few	TRBJ1-2	TGTGCCAGCAGCGTAAGAGGCGACAGGGTTAACTATGGCTACACCTTC	CASSVRGDRVNYGYTF
TRBV28	-	-	TRBJ1-2	TGTGCCAGCAGTTTGGGCGACTATGGCTACACCTTC	CASSLGDYGYTF
TRBV5-4	-	-	TRBJ2-7	TGTGCCAGCAGCTTGAAGCTCCTATCCTCCTACGAGCAGTACTTC	CASSLKLLSSYEQYF
TRBV19	-	-	TRBJ2-5	TGTGCCAGTAGTATGGACAGGTTAGCGGAGCAGTACTTC	CASSMDRLAEQYF
TRBV20-1	-	-	TRBJ2-1	TGCAGTGCTAGAGTCGCGGCCGAGCAGTTCTTC	CSARVAAEQFF
TRBV10-3	TRBD2	-	TRBJ2-3	TGTGCCATCAGTGAGCCGGGACTAGCGGGAGGTTATACGCAGTATTTT	CAISEPGLAGGYTQYF
TRBV7-2	TRBD1	few	TRBJ2-7	TGTGCCAGCAGACTACAGGGGTACGCTCCCTACGAGCAGTACTTC	CASRLQGYAPYEQYF
TRBV7-3	TRBD2	-	TRBJ2-6	TGTGCCAGCAGCTCCAGCGGGGGCTCTGGGGCCAACGTCCTGACTTTC	CASSSSGGSGANVLTF
TRBV5-1	-	-	TRBJ2-5	TGCGCCAGCCGTACCGGCCGAGCGGATAGCCAAGAGACCCAGTACTTC	CASRTGRADSQETQYF
TRBV4-1	TRBD1	-	TRBJ1-2	TGCGCCAGCAGCTCTTACAGGGGGCATGGCTACACCTTC	CASSSYRGHGYTF
TRBV27	-	-	TRBJ2-3	TGTGCCAGCAGTTTATCGGCAGGAGGAGATACGCAGTATTTT	CASSLSAGGDTQYF
TRBV18	-	-	TRBJ2-4	TGTGCCAGCTCACCAGGGGAAATAGCGGTAGGCATTCAGTACTTC	CASSPGEIAVGIQYF
TRBV7-9	TRBD2	-	TRBJ2-1	TGTGCCAGCAGCAAGAGCGGGAGGCTCAACAATGAGCAGTTCTTC	CASSKSGRLNNEQFF
TRBV5-1	TRBD1	-	TRBJ1-1	TGCGCCAGCAGCATGACAGGGGGCACTGAAGCTTTCTTT	CASSMTGGTEAFF
TRBV27	-	few	TRBJ1-1	TGTGCCAGCAGTTTTTGGAGGAACACTGAAGCTTTCTTT	CASSFWRNTEAFF
TRBV4-2	TRBD2	-	TRBJ2-3	TGTGCCAGCAGCCATCCCGGGACTAGCGCGACAGATACGCAGTATTTT	CASSHPGTSATDTQYF